This T cell receptor (beta chain) appears in the sequencing data of a study of T cell responses to AZD1222 COVID-19 vaccine. Study-level points and caveats: Mostly white British, mostly female donors; authors suggested clonal diversity may be underestimated. Spike was spanned by vaccine-associated CD4 TCRs, with dominance at 160-218 and 743-854.

Notes on this clone: What it recognizes is unknown.

Here immunoSEQ multiplex PCR was the method, and the copy in TCRdb shows in-frame clones only, minus some. The repertoire holds some 170,000 clones, with roughly 90% as singletons. Trimming took 3 bases from V and 10 from J, leaving 18 bases between them. This CDR3 is built from 14 residues. Germline CDR1 reads SQVTM; CDR2 reads ANQGSEA. This specimen was peripheral blood, taken 28 days after the second AZD1222 dose. The rearrangement links TRBV29-1 to TRBJ1-4; D unclear. This TCR derives from an adult who received the AZD1222 COVID-19 vaccine. Here the CDR3 reads CSVDEDPGEGKLFF. CDR3 DNA sequence: TGCAGCGTTGACGAGGACCCCGGGGAGGGAAAACTGTTTTTT.